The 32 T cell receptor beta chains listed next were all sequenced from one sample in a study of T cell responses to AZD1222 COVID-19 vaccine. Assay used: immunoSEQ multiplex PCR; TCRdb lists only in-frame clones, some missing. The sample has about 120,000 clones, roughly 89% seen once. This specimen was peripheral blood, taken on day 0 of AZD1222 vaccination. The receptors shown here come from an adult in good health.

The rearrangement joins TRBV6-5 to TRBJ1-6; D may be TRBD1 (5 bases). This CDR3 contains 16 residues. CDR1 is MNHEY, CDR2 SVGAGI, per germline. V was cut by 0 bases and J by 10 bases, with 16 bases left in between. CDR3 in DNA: TGTGCCAGCAGTTACTCATGGGGACCCCTAAACTCACCCCTCCACTTT. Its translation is CASSYSWGPLNSPLHF.

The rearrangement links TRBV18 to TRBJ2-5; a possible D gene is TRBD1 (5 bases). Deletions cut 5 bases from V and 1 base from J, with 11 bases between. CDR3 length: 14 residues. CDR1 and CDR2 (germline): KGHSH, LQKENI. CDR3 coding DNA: TGTGCCAGCTCAGGTCAGGGTGGCCAAGAGACCCAGTACTTC. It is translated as CASSGQGGQETQYF.

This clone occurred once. CDR3 nucleotides: TGTGCCAGCAGCGACGGGGGGTGGTATGGCTACACCTTC. Amino acid sequence: CASSDGGWYGYTF. The rearrangement joins TRBV28 to TRBJ1-2, with D possibly matching TRBD1 (5 bases). CDR3 size: 13 residues. CDR1 is MDHEN, CDR2 SYDVKM, per germline. Trimming removed 6 bases from V and 5 bases from J, with 13 bases in between.

The CDR3 DNA is TGTGCCAGCATTGCGGGGGGGTGGAATTCACCCCTCCACTTT. Residues: CASIAGGWNSPLHF. The chain recombines TRBV6-5 with TRBJ1-6; the D gene is possibly TRBD1 (5 bases). V was trimmed by 7 bases and J by 7 bases, leaving 14 bases between them. Per germline, CDR1 MNHEY and CDR2 SVGAGI. The length of the CDR3 is 14 residues.

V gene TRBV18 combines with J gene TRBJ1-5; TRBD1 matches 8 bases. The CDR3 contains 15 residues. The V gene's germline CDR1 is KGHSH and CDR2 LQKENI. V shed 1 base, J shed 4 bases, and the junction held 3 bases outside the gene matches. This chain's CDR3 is CASSPRQGANQPQHF. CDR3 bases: TGTGCCAGCTCACCACGGCAGGGGGCAAATCAGCCCCAGCATTTT.

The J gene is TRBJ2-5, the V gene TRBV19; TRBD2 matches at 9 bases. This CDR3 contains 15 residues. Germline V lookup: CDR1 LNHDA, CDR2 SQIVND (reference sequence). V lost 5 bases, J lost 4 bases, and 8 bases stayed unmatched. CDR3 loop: CASSFGLAIPETQYF. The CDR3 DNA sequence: TGTGCCAGTAGTTTCGGACTAGCGATCCCAGAGACCCAGTACTTC.

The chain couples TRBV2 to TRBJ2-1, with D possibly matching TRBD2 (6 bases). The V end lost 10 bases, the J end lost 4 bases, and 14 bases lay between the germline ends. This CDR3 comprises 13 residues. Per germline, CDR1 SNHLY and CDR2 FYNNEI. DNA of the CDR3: TGTGCCACCACGAAGGGAGGATACAATGAGCAGTTCTTC. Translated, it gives CATTKGGYNEQFF.

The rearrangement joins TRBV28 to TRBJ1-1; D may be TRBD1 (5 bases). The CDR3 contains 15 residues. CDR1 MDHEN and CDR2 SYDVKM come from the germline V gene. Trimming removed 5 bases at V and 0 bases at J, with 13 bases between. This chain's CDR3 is CASSTLTAMNTEAFF. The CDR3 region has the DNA TGTGCCAGCAGTACCCTGACAGCCATGAACACTGAAGCTTTCTTT.

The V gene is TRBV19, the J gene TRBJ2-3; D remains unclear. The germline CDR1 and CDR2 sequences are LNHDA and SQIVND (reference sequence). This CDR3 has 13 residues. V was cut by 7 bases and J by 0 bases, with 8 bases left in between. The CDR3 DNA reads TGTGCCAGTAAAAGATTCAGCACAGATACGCAGTATTTT. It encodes CASKRFSTDTQYF.

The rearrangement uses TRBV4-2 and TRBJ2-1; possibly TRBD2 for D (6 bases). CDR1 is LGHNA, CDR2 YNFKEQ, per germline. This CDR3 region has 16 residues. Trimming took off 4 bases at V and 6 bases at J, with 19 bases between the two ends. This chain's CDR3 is CASSPSLRDGFNEQFF. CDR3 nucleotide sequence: TGTGCCAGCAGCCCGAGCTTGCGGGACGGCTTCAATGAGCAGTTCTTC.

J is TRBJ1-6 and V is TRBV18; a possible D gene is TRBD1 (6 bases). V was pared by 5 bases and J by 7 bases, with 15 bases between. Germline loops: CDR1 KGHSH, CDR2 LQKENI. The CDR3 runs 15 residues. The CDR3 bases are TGTGCCAGCTCAGCCGCACACAGGGAAAATTCACCCCTCCACTTT. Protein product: CASSAAHRENSPLHF.

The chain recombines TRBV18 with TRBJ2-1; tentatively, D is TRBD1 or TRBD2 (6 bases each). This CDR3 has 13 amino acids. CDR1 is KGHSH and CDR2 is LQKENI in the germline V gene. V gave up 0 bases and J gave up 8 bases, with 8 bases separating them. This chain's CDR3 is CASSPPGGDEQFF. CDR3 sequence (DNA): TGTGCCAGCTCACCACCGGGGGGCGATGAGCAGTTCTTC.

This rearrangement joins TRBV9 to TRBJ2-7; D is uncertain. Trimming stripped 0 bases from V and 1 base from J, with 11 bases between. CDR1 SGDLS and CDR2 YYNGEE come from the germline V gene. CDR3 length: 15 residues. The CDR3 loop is CASSVGSYQSYEQYF. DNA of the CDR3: TGTGCCAGCAGCGTAGGATCGTATCAGTCCTACGAGCAGTACTTC. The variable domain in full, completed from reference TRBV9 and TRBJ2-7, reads DSGVTQTPKHLITATGQRVTLRCSPRSGDLSVYWYQQSLDQGLQFLIQYYNGEERAKGNILERFSAQQFPDLHSELNLSSLELGDSALYFCASSVGSYQSYEQYFGPGTRLTVT.

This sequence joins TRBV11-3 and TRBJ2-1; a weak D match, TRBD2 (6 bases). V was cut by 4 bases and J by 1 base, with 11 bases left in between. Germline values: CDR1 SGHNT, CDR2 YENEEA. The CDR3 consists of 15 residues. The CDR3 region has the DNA TGTGCCAGCAGCTGGAGGCGGGGTTCCTACAATGAGCAGTTCTTC. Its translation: CASSWRRGSYNEQFF. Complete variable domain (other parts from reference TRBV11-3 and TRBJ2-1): EAGVVQSPRYKIIEKKQPVAFWCNPISGHNTLYWYLQNLGQGPELLIRYENEEAVDDSQLPKDRFSAERLKGVDSTLKIQPAELGDSAVYLCASSWRRGSYNEQFFGPGTRLTVL.

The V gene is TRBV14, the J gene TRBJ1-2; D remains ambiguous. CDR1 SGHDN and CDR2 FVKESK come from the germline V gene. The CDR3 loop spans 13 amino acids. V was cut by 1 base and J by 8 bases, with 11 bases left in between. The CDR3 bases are TGTGCCAGCAGCCAAGTCTTCACGGTGGGCTACACCTTC. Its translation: CASSQVFTVGYTF.

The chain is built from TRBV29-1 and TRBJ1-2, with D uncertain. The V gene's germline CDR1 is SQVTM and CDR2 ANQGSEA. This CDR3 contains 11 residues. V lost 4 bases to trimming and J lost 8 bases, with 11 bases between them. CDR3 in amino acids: CSVAGSGGYTF. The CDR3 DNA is TGCAGCGTTGCAGGTTCAGGCGGCTACACCTTC.

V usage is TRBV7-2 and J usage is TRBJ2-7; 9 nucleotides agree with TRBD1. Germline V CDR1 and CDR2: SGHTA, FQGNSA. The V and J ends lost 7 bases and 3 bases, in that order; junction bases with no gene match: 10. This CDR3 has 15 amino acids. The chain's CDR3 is CASTLRATGGYEQYF. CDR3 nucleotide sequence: TGTGCCAGCACCCTCCGGGCGACAGGGGGCTACGAGCAGTACTTC.

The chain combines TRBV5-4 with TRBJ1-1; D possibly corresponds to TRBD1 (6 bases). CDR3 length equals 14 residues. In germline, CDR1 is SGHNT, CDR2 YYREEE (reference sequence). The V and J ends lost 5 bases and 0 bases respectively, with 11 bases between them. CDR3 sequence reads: CASSLDRVNTEAFF. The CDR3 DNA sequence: TGTGCCAGCAGTCTGGACAGAGTGAACACTGAAGCTTTCTTT.

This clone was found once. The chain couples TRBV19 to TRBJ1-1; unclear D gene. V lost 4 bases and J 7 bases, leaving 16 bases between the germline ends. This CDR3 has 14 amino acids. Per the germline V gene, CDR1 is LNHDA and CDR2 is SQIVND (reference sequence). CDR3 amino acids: CASSNPGVGIEAFF. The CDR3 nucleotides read TGTGCCAGTAGTAACCCCGGGGTCGGCATTGAAGCTTTCTTT.

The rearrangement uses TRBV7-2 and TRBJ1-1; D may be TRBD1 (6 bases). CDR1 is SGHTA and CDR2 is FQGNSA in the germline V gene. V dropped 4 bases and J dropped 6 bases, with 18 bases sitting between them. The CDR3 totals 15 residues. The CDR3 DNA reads TGTGCCAGCAGCTCCCAATCGGGGGGGCATGCTGAAGCTTTCTTT. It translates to CASSSQSGGHAEAFF. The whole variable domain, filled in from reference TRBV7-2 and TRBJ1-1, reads GAGVSQSPSNKVTEKGKDVELRCDPISGHTALYWYRQSLGQGLEFLIYFQGNSAPDKSGLPSDRFSAERTGGSVSTLTIQRTQQEDSAVYLCASSSQSGGHAEAFFGQGTRLTVV.

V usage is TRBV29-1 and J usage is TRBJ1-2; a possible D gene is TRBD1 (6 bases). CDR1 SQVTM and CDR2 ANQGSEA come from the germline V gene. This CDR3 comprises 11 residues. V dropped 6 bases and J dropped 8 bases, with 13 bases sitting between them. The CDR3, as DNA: TGCAGCGTATACAGGGCGGGCGGCTACACCTTC. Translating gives CSVYRAGGYTF.

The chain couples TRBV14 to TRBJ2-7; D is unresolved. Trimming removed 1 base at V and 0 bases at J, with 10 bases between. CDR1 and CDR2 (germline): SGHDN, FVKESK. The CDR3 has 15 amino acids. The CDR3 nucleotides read TGTGCCAGCAGCCAAGTCGGCAGGAGCTCCTACGAGCAGTACTTC. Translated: CASSQVGRSSYEQYF.

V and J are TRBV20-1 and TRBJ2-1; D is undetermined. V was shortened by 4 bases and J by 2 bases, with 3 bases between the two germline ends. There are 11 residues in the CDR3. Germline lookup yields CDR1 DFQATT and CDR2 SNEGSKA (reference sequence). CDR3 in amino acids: CSANPYNEQFF. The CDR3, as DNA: TGCAGTGCTAACCCCTACAATGAGCAGTTCTTC.

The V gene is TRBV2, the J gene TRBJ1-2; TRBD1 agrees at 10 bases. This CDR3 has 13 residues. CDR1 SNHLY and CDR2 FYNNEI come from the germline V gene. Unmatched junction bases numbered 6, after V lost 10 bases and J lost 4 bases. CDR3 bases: TGTGCCACCTCGGGACAGGGGATCTATGGCTACACCTTC. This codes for CATSGQGIYGYTF.

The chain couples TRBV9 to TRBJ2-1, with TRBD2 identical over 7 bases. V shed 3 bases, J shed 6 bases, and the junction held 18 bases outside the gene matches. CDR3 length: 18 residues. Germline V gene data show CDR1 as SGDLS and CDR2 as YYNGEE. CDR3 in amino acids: CASSAEGSGTTSPNEQFF. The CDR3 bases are TGTGCCAGCAGCGCAGAGGGGAGTGGGACTACTAGTCCCAATGAGCAGTTCTTC.

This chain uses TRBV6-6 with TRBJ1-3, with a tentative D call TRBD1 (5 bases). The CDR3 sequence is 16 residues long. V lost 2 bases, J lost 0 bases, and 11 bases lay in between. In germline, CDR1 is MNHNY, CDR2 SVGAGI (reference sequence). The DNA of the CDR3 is TGTGCCAGCAGTTACCCAGGACAACCCTCTGGAAACACCATATATTTT. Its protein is CASSYPGQPSGNTIYF.

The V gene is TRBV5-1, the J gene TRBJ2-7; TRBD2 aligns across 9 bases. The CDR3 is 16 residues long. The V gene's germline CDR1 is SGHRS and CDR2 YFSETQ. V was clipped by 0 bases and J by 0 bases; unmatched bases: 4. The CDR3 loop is CASSLESSGISYEQYF. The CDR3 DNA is TGCGCCAGCAGCTTGGAGTCTAGCGGGATCTCCTACGAGCAGTACTTC.

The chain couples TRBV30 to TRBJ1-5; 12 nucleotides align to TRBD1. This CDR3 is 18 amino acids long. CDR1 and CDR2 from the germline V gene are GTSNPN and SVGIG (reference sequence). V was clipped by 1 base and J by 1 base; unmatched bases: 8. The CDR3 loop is CAWSDGTGGLGSNQPQHF. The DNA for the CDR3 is TGTGCCTGGAGTGACGGGACAGGGGGCCTGGGGAGCAATCAGCCCCAGCATTTT.

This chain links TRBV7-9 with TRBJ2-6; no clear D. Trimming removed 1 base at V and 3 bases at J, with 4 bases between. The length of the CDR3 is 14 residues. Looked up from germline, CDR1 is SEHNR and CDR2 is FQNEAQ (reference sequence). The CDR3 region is CASSLGVGANVLTF. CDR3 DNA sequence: TGTGCCAGCAGCTTAGGGGTTGGGGCCAACGTCCTGACTTTC.

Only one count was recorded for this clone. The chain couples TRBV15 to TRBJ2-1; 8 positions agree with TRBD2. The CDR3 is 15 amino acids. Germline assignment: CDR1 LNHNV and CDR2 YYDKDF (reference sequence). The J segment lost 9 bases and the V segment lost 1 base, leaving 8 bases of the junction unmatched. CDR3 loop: CATSRVSGSSREQFF. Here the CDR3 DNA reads TGTGCCACCAGCAGAGTCAGCGGGAGTAGTCGTGAGCAGTTCTTC.

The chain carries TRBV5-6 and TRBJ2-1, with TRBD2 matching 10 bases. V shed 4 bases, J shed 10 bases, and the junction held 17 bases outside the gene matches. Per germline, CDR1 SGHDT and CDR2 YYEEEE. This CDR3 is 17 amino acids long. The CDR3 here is CASSQGVTSGRAGEQFF. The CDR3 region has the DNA TGTGCCAGCAGCCAGGGGGTGACCAGCGGGAGGGCCGGAGAGCAGTTCTTC.

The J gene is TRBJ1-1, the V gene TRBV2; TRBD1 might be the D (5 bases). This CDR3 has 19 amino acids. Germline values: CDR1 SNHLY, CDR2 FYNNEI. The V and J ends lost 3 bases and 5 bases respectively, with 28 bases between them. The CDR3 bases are TGTGCCAGCAGTGATGATGAAGGTCAGGGTCTTAGGGGAAGTACTGAAGCTTTCTTT. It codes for CASSDDEGQGLRGSTEAFF.